This T cell receptor beta chain is from a study of patients and donors after allogeneic stem cell transplantation (dated by TCRdb to 2020 to 2021). To prepare the library, RT-PCR was applied. TCRdb names NextSeq 550 as the instrument used. TCRdb reanalyzed the raw reads on its own, using fastp at Q25 for trimming and MiXCR for clone calling, and kept in-frame beta chains. Rows are unified per CDR3 protein, each entry keeping the most common DNA and genes. This sample gives about 960,000 distinct CDR3 sequences in total; more than 15% of them show up just once. The ten top clones hold 5% to 7.5% of the sample. At the junction V is shortened by 2 bases and J by 5 bases, with 2 bases in between. Counted from cysteine to phenylalanine, this CDR3 has 11 amino acids. Only the CDR3 region is kept as DNA, spanning 33 bases read in frame from base 1. For CDR1 and CDR2, the germline V gene lists SNHLY and FYNNEI.

In this sample, this clonotype turned up many times. Its antigen is unknown. Within one base of it there is no much larger clone, and no base qualities were kept. The clonotype originates from a human donor who was either an allogeneic HSCT recipient or a stem cell or donor lymphocyte infusion donor (not recorded which). It is not recorded whose cells these are; they may come from a transplant donor. This chain is built from TRBV2 and TRBJ2-3, with no confident D gene call. The sample taken for sequencing was blood, either unsorted or a sorted T cell fraction (not recorded which). The bases read TGTGCCAGCAGTGAATTAGATACGCAGTATTTT. It is translated as CASSELDTQYF.